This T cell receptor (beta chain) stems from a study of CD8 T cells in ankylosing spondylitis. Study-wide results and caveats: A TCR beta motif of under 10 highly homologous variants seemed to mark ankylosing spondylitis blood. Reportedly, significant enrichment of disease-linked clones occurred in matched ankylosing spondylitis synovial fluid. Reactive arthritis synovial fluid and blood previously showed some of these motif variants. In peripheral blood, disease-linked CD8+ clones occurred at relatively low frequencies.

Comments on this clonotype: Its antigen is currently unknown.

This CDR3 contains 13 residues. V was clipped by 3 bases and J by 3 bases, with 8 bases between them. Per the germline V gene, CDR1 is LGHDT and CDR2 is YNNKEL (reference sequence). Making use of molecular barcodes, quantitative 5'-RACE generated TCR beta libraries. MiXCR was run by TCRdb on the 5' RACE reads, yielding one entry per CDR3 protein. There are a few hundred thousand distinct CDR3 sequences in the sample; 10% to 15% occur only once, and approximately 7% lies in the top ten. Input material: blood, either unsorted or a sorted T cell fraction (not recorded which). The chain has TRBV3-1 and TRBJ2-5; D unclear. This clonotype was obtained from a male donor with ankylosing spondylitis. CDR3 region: CASSQVSKETQYF. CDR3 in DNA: TGTGCCAGCAGCCAGGTCAGCAAAGAGACCCAGTACTTC.